These 11 T cell receptor beta chains originate from one sample sequenced in a study of T-cell reconstitution after alpha-beta-depleted transplantation in children (dated by TCRdb to about 2016). Libraries were built with PCR. Sequencing took place on an Illumina HiSeq 2500. To normalize quantification of the TCRbeta repertoire, the TCR libraries were built with molecular barcoding that relied on unique molecular identifiers. TCRdb took the public reads, trimmed them with fastp at Q25, ran MiXCR for clone calling and kept in-frame beta chains. Each CDR3 protein appears once, grouped with its most common genes and DNA. This sample holds approximately 79,000 distinct CDR3 sequences; 15% to 20% were observed only once. The ten largest clones capture 50% to 65% of the sample. What this sample's treatment or condition label stands for: allogeneic hematopoietic cell transplantation with graft depleted of TCRalphabeta T cells and CD19 B cells.

This material consisted of PBMCs, mostly from graft donor cells, taken 360 days after TCRalphabeta/CD19-depleted stem cell transplant. These receptors were collected from a male patient aged 2-15 years who had a stem cell transplant for acute lymphoblastic leukemia, so the T cells may come from the graft donor.

This clonotype was counted a few times. The V gene is TRBV7-9, the J gene TRBJ2-5, with a possible D match to TRBD1 (7 bases). The CDR3 extends over 13 amino acids. V shed 7 bases and J shed 5 bases, with 14 bases lying between them. Germline-derived CDR1 and CDR2 are SEHNR and FQNEAQ (reference sequence). CDR3 protein: CASKTQGGETQYF. For the CDR3, the DNA is TGTGCCAGCAAAACGCAGGGGGGCGAGACCCAGTACTTC.

This clonotype was recorded a few times. The rearrangement links TRBV5-1 to TRBJ2-1; weak D call: TRBD2 (6 bases). There are 15 residues in the CDR3. Between the trimmed V and J ends, which lost 2 bases and 4 bases, there was a span of 13 bases. The germline V gene has CDR1 SGHRS and CDR2 YFSETQ. The CDR3 loop is CASSLPAGRYNEQFF. CDR3 sequence (DNA): TGCGCCAGCAGCTTACCGGCGGGACGGTACAATGAGCAGTTCTTC. The full variable domain, with the rest looked up from reference TRBV5-1 and TRBJ2-1, is KAGVTQTPRYLIKTRGQQVTLSCSPISGHRSVSWYQQTPGQGLQFLFEYFSETQRNKGNFPGRFSGRQFSNSRSEMNVSTLELGDSALYLCASSLPAGRYNEQFFGPGTRLTVL.

This clonotype was counted ten times or more. The chain is built from TRBV20-1 and TRBJ2-1; D unclear. The germline V gene has CDR1 DFQATT and CDR2 SNEGSKA (reference sequence). Trimming cost V 0 bases and J 2 bases, with 11 bases left between them. The CDR3 is 15 residues long. The CDR3 is CSARDFKRPYNEQFF. CDR3 sequence (DNA): TGCAGTGCTAGAGATTTCAAGAGACCCTACAATGAGCAGTTCTTC.

Ten or more counts support this clonotype. This chain connects TRBV20-1 to TRBJ2-7; no firm D call. Trimming left V 0 bases short and J 0 bases short, with 6 bases between. Germline-derived CDR1 and CDR2 are DFQATT and SNEGSKA (reference sequence). The CDR3 is made up of 13 amino acids. The CDR3 here is CSARDYTSYEQYF. The CDR3 DNA follows: TGCAGTGCTAGAGATTACACCTCCTACGAGCAGTACTTC.

The rearrangement links TRBV4-1 to TRBJ1-4; D is perhaps TRBD1 (5 bases). CDR3 length: 15 amino acids. Trimming removed 3 bases at V and 4 bases at J, with 12 bases between. The V gene's germline CDR1 is MGHRA and CDR2 YSYEKL. The CDR3 DNA reads TGCGCCAGCAGCCATGCGACGGGGGATAATGAAAAACTGTTTTTT. Translated: CASSHATGDNEKLFF.

This clonotype was detected ten times or more. The J gene is TRBJ2-1, the V gene TRBV11-3; D tentatively reads TRBD1 or TRBD2 (7 bases each). Trimming cost V 6 bases and J 5 bases, with 23 bases left between them. CDR1 and CDR2 from the germline V gene are SGHNT and YENEEA. The length of the CDR3 is 17 residues. The CDR3, as DNA: TGTGCCAGCAGTAAAGGTCATGGGAGGGGGCAAAACAATGAGCAGTTCTTC. Translation gives CASSKGHGRGQNNEQFF.

This clonotype was observed many times. This chain connects TRBV9 to TRBJ2-1, with TRBD2 identical over 10 bases. The germline CDR1 and CDR2 sequences are SGDLS and YYNGEE. J gave up 4 bases and V 6 bases, and 13 bases lay outside the gene matches. The CDR3 covers 17 residues. CDR3 region: CASTVSPGLAAYNEQFF. The CDR3 DNA sequence: TGTGCCAGCACAGTCTCACCTGGACTAGCGGCATACAATGAGCAGTTCTTC.

The rearrangement uses TRBV11-1 and TRBJ2-5; no firm D call. The CDR3 contains 18 residues. Deletions cut 0 bases from V and 5 bases from J, with 22 bases between. CDR1 and CDR2 (germline): SGHAT, FQDESV (reference sequence). The CDR3 loop is CASSLAPITGRVKETQYF. As DNA, the CDR3 is TGTGCCAGCAGCTTAGCGCCCATTACGGGCCGCGTTAAGGAGACCCAGTACTTC.

The chain recombines TRBV4-1 with TRBJ2-7; TRBD1 matches at 9 bases. Germline V lookup: CDR1 MGHRA, CDR2 YSYEKL. CDR3 size: 15 residues. V lost 4 bases, J lost 1 base, and 5 bases stayed unmatched. Here the CDR3 reads CASSLLGQGSYEQYF. The CDR3 DNA is TGCGCCAGCAGCCTCTTAGGACAGGGGTCCTACGAGCAGTACTTC.

The V gene is TRBV6-1, the J gene TRBJ2-1, with D possibly being TRBD1 (5 bases). V dropped 3 bases and J dropped 10 bases, with 10 bases sitting between them. Per the germline V gene, CDR1 is MNHNS and CDR2 is SASEGT. There are 12 residues in the CDR3. The CDR3, as DNA: TGTGCCAGCAGTGACCAGGGTTGGGAGCAGTTCTTC. Translation gives CASSDQGWEQFF.

The V and J genes are TRBV10-3 and TRBJ2-4; D could derive from TRBD1 or TRBD2 (5 bases each). V shed 2 bases and J shed 2 bases, with 16 bases lying between them. CDR1 and CDR2 from the germline V gene are ENHRY and SYGVKD. The CDR3 consists of 17 residues. As DNA, the CDR3 is TGTGCCATCAGTGAGATTGCAGGGTCGGGGACCAAAAACATTCAGTACTTC. Translating it yields CAISEIAGSGTKNIQYF.